This T cell receptor (beta chain) was recovered during a study of CD8 T cells in ankylosing spondylitis. This clonotype occurred many times. Trimming removed 5 bases from V and 8 bases from J; junction bases left unmatched: 8. CDR1 and CDR2 from the germline V gene are DFQATT and SNEGSKA (reference sequence). This CDR3 is built from 13 residues. TCRdb itself ran the 5' RACE reads through MiXCR, one entry per CDR3 protein. The profile shows 200,000 to 300,000 distinct CDR3 sequences, 8.2% of them singletons. The chain employs TRBV20-1 and TRBJ2-1; 8 bases map to TRBD2. This clonotype originated in a female donor with ankylosing spondylitis or in good health (not recorded which). The sample consisted of blood, either unsorted or a sorted T cell fraction (not recorded which). This CDR3 reads CSAESGSWDEQFF. The CDR3 bases are TGCAGTGCTGAGAGCGGGAGTTGGGATGAGCAGTTCTTC.